This T cell receptor (beta chain) was captured in a study of blood T cell repertoires in COVID-19. Libraries were prepared by immunoSEQ multiplex PCR; TCRdb keeps only in-frame clonotypes and omits some of them. The sample contains about 200,000 clones, 89% of which appear only once. Cohort 3 donors counted as recovered after two negative PCRs, clearance, or resolved symptoms. There are 14 residues in the CDR3. V shed 2 bases, J shed 12 bases, and the junction held 7 bases outside the gene matches. Germline-derived CDR1 and CDR2 are MNHEY and SMNVEV (reference sequence). The gene calls are TRBV27 and TRBJ1-3, with 10 nucleotides matching TRBD1. The clonotype comes from a woman younger than 30 who had recovered from COVID-19. The sequencing sample was made of PBMCs or T cells enriched from blood (not recorded which). CDR3 loop: CASSLTRDRGIIYF. The CDR3 nucleotides read TGTGCCAGCAGTTTAACTCGGGACAGGGGTATCATATATTTT.